This T cell receptor beta chain was identified in a study of Ad26.COV2.S vaccination and SARS-CoV-2 variants. Treatment indicated: roughly 20 received Ad26.COV2.S at low or high dose, single or two shots; roughly 5 received placebo; per-sample allocation not given. Sampling happened 63 days after the first vaccine or placebo injection. The protocol was immunoSEQ multiplex PCR, while the TCRdb copy is restricted to in-frame clones and leaves out a portion. The sample includes around 320,000 clones, around 85% seen only once; the top ten take 2% to 2.5%. Germline-derived CDR1 and CDR2 are SGHKS and YYEKEE (reference sequence). Trimming left V 1 base short and J 3 bases short, with 7 bases between. The CDR3 is made up of 13 amino acids.

The J gene is TRBJ1-2, the V gene TRBV5-5, with a weak D call TRBD1 (6 bases). The sample consisted of peripheral blood, taken in a trial of Ad26.COV2.S vaccine versus placebo. The source is a person aged 18-60 years who received the Ad26.COV2.S COVID-19 vaccine or a placebo. The CDR3 reads CASSLRGDYGYTF. The CDR3 region has the DNA TGTGCCAGCAGCTTGAGGGGGGACTATGGCTACACCTTC.